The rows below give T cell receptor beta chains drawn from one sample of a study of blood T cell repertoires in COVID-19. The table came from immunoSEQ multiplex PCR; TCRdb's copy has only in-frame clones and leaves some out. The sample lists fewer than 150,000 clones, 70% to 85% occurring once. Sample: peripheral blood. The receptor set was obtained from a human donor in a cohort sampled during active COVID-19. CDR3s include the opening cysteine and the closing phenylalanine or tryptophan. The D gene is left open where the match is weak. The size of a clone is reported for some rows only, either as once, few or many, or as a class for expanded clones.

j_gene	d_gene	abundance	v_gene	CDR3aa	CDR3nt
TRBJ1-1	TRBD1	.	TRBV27	CASSSIRDSTIMNTEAFF	TGTGCCAGCAGTTCCATTCGGGACAGCACGATAATGAACACTGAAGCTTTCTTT
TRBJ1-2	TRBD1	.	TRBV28	CASSSGQGPSGYTF	TGTGCCAGCAGTTCGGGACAGGGGCCCTCGGGCTACACCTTC
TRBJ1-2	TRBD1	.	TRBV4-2	CASSPRDSVYGYTF	TGTGCCAGCAGCCCCCGGGACAGTGTCTATGGCTACACCTTC
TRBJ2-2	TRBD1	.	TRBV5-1	CASNRGGGELFF	TGCGCCTCCAACAGGGGTGGCGGGGAGCTGTTTTTT
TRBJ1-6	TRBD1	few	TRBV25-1	CASSESAGTGASPLHF	TGTGCCAGCAGTGAATCCGCCGGGACAGGGGCTTCACCCCTCCACTTT
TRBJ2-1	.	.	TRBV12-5	CASRGMVISYNEQFF	TGTGCTAGTAGGGGAATGGTTATCTCCTACAATGAGCAGTTCTTC
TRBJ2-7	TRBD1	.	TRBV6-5	CATGQGKGYEQYF	TGTGCCACCGGACAGGGGAAAGGCTACGAGCAGTACTTC
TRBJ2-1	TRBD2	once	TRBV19	CASSPLAGSYNEQFF	TGTGCCAGTAGTCCCTTAGCGGGGTCCTACAATGAGCAGTTCTTC
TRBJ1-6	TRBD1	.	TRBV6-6	CASSPVHPGGSSYNSPLHF	TGTGCCAGCAGTCCCGTACACCCAGGGGGGAGCTCCTATAATTCACCCCTCCACTTT
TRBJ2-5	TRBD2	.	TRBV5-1	CASSRLREGETQYF	TGCGCCAGCAGCCGGTTGAGGGAGGGAGAGACCCAGTACTTC
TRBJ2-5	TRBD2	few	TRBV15	CATSRATSGGQETQYF	TGTGCCACCAGCAGAGCGACTAGCGGGGGGCAAGAGACCCAGTACTTC
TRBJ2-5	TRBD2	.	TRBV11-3	CASSFSSGVQETQYF	TGTGCCAGCAGCTTCTCCAGCGGGGTACAAGAGACCCAGTACTTC
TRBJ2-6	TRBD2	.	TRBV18	CASSPASGGSGANVLTF	TGTGCCAGCTCCCCCGCGAGCGGGGGGTCTGGGGCCAACGTCCTGACTTTC
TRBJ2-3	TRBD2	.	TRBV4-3	CASSQRTSGAADTQYF	TGCGCCAGCAGCCAACGGACTAGCGGGGCCGCAGATACGCAGTATTTT
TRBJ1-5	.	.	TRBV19	CASSPRAGVNQPQHF	TGTGCCAGTAGCCCTAGGGCAGGGGTGAATCAGCCCCAGCATTTT
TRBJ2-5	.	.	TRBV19	CASSIGGGGGETQYF	TGTGCCAGTAGTATAGGGGGAGGAGGTGGGGAGACCCAGTACTTC
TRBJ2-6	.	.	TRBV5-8	CASSLRAGSGANVLTF	TGTGCCAGCAGCTTACGCGCGGGCTCTGGGGCCAACGTCCTGACTTTC
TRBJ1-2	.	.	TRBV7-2	CASSLETANYGYTF	TGTGCCAGCAGCTTAGAGACTGCTAACTATGGCTACACCTTC
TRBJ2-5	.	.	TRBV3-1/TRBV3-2	CASSQDPDNQETQYF	TGTGCCAGCAGCCAAGATCCGGACAACCAAGAGACCCAGTACTTC
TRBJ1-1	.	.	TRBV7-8	CASSSRFGDIGTEAFF	TGTGCCAGCAGCTCTCGCTTCGGGGACATTGGCACTGAAGCTTTCTTT
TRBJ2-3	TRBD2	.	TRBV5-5	CASSFGPGEGIIYTQYF	TGTGCCAGCAGCTTCGGCCCTGGGGAGGGAATCATCTATACGCAGTATTTT
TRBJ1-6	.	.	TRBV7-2	CASSLAGVASPLHF	TGTGCCAGCAGCTTAGCAGGGGTCGCTTCACCCCTCCACTTT
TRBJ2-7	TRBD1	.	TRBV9	CASSVGPLGDRAYEQYF	TGTGCCAGCAGCGTAGGACCACTGGGGGACAGGGCCTACGAGCAGTACTTC
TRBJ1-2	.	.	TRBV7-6	CASSLTGIYGYTF	TGTGCCAGCAGCTTAACAGGGATCTATGGCTACACCTTC
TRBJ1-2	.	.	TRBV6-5	CASSYRNRNYGYTF	TGTGCCAGCAGTTACAGGAACAGAAACTATGGCTACACCTTC
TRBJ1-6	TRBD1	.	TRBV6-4	CASRRDRDLNSPLHF	TGTGCCAGCAGGAGAGACAGGGACCTAAATTCACCCCTCCACTTT
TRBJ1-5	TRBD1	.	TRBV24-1	CATSDSTGYNQPQHF	TGTGCCACCAGTGACTCGACAGGGTACAATCAGCCCCAGCATTTT
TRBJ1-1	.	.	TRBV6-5	CASRRTANTEAFF	TGTGCCAGCAGGCGGACAGCGAACACTGAAGCTTTCTTT
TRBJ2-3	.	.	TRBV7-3	CASSSSRGNTQYF	TGTGCCAGCAGCTCTTCCCGGGGAAATACGCAGTATTTT